This section outlines one T cell receptor (beta chain) sequence together with its context. The antigen remains unidentified. Extracted from the samples, RNA was reverse transcribed into cDNA to serve as the sequencing template. Some clones are missing from TCRdb's copy, which holds only in-frame ones; the method was immunoSEQ multiplex PCR. Of under 250,000 clones listed, more than 45% are singletons. This entry is derived from a study of CD8+ T cells in alopecia areata. Background on the study: Twice a day, 5 to 10 mg of oral tofacitinib was administered to treated patients.

Overall study findings and caveats: Normal scalp had lower clonality than lesional scalp, with alopecia totalis/universalis lesions showing this most strongly.

Looked up from germline, CDR1 is MNHNS and CDR2 is SASEGT. The CDR3 consists of 14 residues. Trimming pared 7 bases from V and 5 bases from J, leaving 16 bases between. The sequence derives from a human donor with alopecia areata. The starting material was CD4+ T cells sorted from blood, obtained at week 0. This rearrangement joins TRBV6-1 to TRBJ2-3, with no clear D. The CDR3 coding sequence is TGTGCCAGCACCGCCAAGTGGGTTGGAGATACGCAGTATTTT. Translated: CASTAKWVGDTQYF.